These T cell receptor beta chains were read from a single sample in a study of OX40 agonist ivuxolimab in advanced cancers. The table came from immunoSEQ multiplex PCR; TCRdb's copy has only in-frame clones and leaves some out. The sample has 40,000 to 45,000 clones; over 75% are singletons. The sequences come from CD4+ or CD8+ T cells sorted from blood, collected in a trial of the OX40 agonist ivuxolimab. These receptors were obtained from an adult with an advanced solid tumor such as melanoma, head and neck, liver or kidney cancer. Each CDR3 is given with its conserved first and last residue. The D gene is left open where the match is weak. Only part of the rows carry a size: once, few, many, or a class if the clone is expanded.

j_call: TRBJ2-2; v_call: TRBV11-3; cdr3_length: 17; d_call: TRBD1; clone_size: -; cdr3_nt: TGTGCCAGCAGCTTAGACGAGGGACAGGGGCTCTCCGGGGAGCTGTTTTTT; cdr3_aa: CASSLDEGQGLSGELFF
j_call: TRBJ2-5; v_call: TRBV7-9; cdr3_length: 14; d_call: -; clone_size: -; cdr3_nt: TGTGCCAGCAGCTTAACGCAGTCCTCGGAGACCCAGTACTTC; cdr3_aa: CASSLTQSSETQYF
j_call: TRBJ1-1; v_call: TRBV12-5; cdr3_length: 14; d_call: TRBD1; clone_size: -; cdr3_nt: TGTGCTAGTGGTAACGACAGGGATTGGACTGAAGCTTTCTTT; cdr3_aa: CASGNDRDWTEAFF
j_call: TRBJ2-3; v_call: TRBV9; cdr3_length: 19; d_call: TRBD2; clone_size: -; cdr3_nt: TGTGCCAGCAGCGTAGAGCCTAGCGGGTACAGTTCAAGCACAGATACGCAGTATTTT; cdr3_aa: CASSVEPSGYSSSTDTQYF
j_call: TRBJ1-1; v_call: TRBV19; cdr3_length: 13; d_call: -; clone_size: -; cdr3_nt: TGTGCCAGTAGTATATATCAGGTCTCTGAAGCTTTCTTT; cdr3_aa: CASSIYQVSEAFF
j_call: TRBJ2-3; v_call: TRBV5-4; cdr3_length: 18; d_call: TRBD1; clone_size: -; cdr3_nt: TGTGCCAGCAGCGGAGGTCCCGGGACAGGGAGGAACACAGATACGCAGTATTTT; cdr3_aa: CASSGGPGTGRNTDTQYF
j_call: TRBJ2-7; v_call: TRBV5-4; cdr3_length: 12; d_call: -; clone_size: -; cdr3_nt: TGTGCCAGCAGCTTGGACTACTACGAGCAGTACTTC; cdr3_aa: CASSLDYYEQYF
j_call: TRBJ1-4; v_call: TRBV5-6; cdr3_length: 13; d_call: TRBD1; clone_size: -; cdr3_nt: TGTGCCAGCAGCTTTCGGACAGGGGAAAAACTGTTTTTT; cdr3_aa: CASSFRTGEKLFF
j_call: TRBJ2-2; v_call: TRBV6-5; cdr3_length: 13; d_call: TRBD2; clone_size: -; cdr3_nt: TGTGCCAGCAGTGGGACTAGCACCGGGGAGCTGTTTTTT; cdr3_aa: CASSGTSTGELFF
j_call: TRBJ2-1; v_call: TRBV19; cdr3_length: 15; d_call: TRBD1; clone_size: once; cdr3_nt: TGTGCCAGTAGTATTTCCCCGGGACAGTACAATGAGCAGTTCTTC; cdr3_aa: CASSISPGQYNEQFF
j_call: TRBJ2-5; v_call: TRBV19; cdr3_length: 13; d_call: -; clone_size: -; cdr3_nt: TGTGCCAGTAGTCGTGACAGGCAAGAGACCCAGTACTTC; cdr3_aa: CASSRDRQETQYF
j_call: TRBJ2-1; v_call: TRBV7-8; cdr3_length: 15; d_call: -; clone_size: -; cdr3_nt: TGTGCCAGCAGCTGGGGACAACGTTCCTACAATGAGCAGTTCTTC; cdr3_aa: CASSWGQRSYNEQFF
j_call: TRBJ2-6; v_call: TRBV6-5; cdr3_length: 14; d_call: -; clone_size: -; cdr3_nt: TGTGCCAGCAGTTACTCCACCCGGGCCAACGTCCTGACTTTC; cdr3_aa: CASSYSTRANVLTF
j_call: TRBJ1-3; v_call: TRBV19; cdr3_length: 15; d_call: -; clone_size: few; cdr3_nt: TGTGCCAGTAGTATAGCTCGCGCCTCTGGAAACACCATATATTTT; cdr3_aa: CASSIARASGNTIYF
j_call: TRBJ2-5; v_call: TRBV15; cdr3_length: 17; d_call: TRBD2; clone_size: once; cdr3_nt: TGTGCCACCAGCAGAGATATGGGACTAGCGGGAAAAGAGACCCAGTACTTC; cdr3_aa: CATSRDMGLAGKETQYF
j_call: TRBJ1-2; v_call: TRBV6-5; cdr3_length: 14; d_call: -; clone_size: -; cdr3_nt: TGTGCCAGCAGTTACTCGTTCCAGGGTAATGGCTACACCTTC; cdr3_aa: CASSYSFQGNGYTF
j_call: TRBJ2-1; v_call: TRBV7-2; cdr3_length: 15; d_call: -; clone_size: -; cdr3_nt: TGTGCCAGCAGCTTAGGGGGCTCTCACCTCGATGAGCAGTTCTTC; cdr3_aa: CASSLGGSHLDEQFF
j_call: TRBJ1-1; v_call: TRBV5-1; cdr3_length: 14; d_call: -; clone_size: once; cdr3_nt: TGCGCCAGCAGCTTGGAAGGGTCGGGTACTGAAGCTTTCTTT; cdr3_aa: CASSLEGSGTEAFF
j_call: TRBJ2-1; v_call: TRBV5-1; cdr3_length: 16; d_call: TRBD1; clone_size: once; cdr3_nt: TGCGCCAGCACCTCTCAGGGGGCAGGTTCCTACAATGAGCAGTTCTTC; cdr3_aa: CASTSQGAGSYNEQFF
j_call: TRBJ2-5; v_call: TRBV11-2; cdr3_length: 15; d_call: -; clone_size: -; cdr3_nt: TGTGCCAGCAGCTTAGATAGGGCTAGCCAAGAGACCCAGTACTTC; cdr3_aa: CASSLDRASQETQYF
j_call: TRBJ2-1; v_call: TRBV5-1; cdr3_length: 14; d_call: -; clone_size: -; cdr3_nt: TGCGCCAGCAGCTTGGACCCGATGACCCGGGAGCAGTTCTTC; cdr3_aa: CASSLDPMTREQFF
j_call: TRBJ1-4; v_call: TRBV2; cdr3_length: 14; d_call: TRBD1; clone_size: -; cdr3_nt: TGTGCCAGCAGCCCATTCCAGGGGGGCGAAAAACTGTTTTTT; cdr3_aa: CASSPFQGGEKLFF
j_call: TRBJ2-7; v_call: TRBV7-2; cdr3_length: 14; d_call: -; clone_size: once; cdr3_nt: TGTGCCAGCAGCTTAGCTTCGGCCACAGGGGAGCAGTACTTC; cdr3_aa: CASSLASATGEQYF
j_call: TRBJ2-1; v_call: TRBV18; cdr3_length: 17; d_call: -; clone_size: -; cdr3_nt: TGTGCCAGCTCAAACACCGGGGCCGGCATCCCCAGGGGAAATCAGTTCTTC; cdr3_aa: CASSNTGAGIPRGNQFF
j_call: TRBJ1-6; v_call: TRBV6-1; cdr3_length: 15; d_call: -; clone_size: -; cdr3_nt: TGTGCCACCCTAAGGGCAGGGGTAGAGAATTCACCCCTCCACTTT; cdr3_aa: CATLRAGVENSPLHF
j_call: TRBJ2-2; v_call: TRBV27; cdr3_length: 19; d_call: TRBD2; clone_size: -; cdr3_nt: TGTGCCAGCAGTTTTACGCTGCCTGGACTAGCGGTAGACACCGGGGAGCTGTTTTTT; cdr3_aa: CASSFTLPGLAVDTGELFF
j_call: TRBJ2-1; v_call: TRBV19; cdr3_length: 14; d_call: TRBD2; clone_size: -; cdr3_nt: TGTGCCAGTAGTCCTCGGACTAGTTTGGGTGAGCAGTTCTTC; cdr3_aa: CASSPRTSLGEQFF
j_call: TRBJ2-5; v_call: TRBV18; cdr3_length: 16; d_call: TRBD2; clone_size: -; cdr3_nt: TGTGCCAGCTCTTACAGACTAGCGGGAGATGAAGAGACCCAGTACTTC; cdr3_aa: CASSYRLAGDEETQYF
j_call: TRBJ2-1; v_call: TRBV13; cdr3_length: 14; d_call: TRBD2; clone_size: -; cdr3_nt: TGTGCCAGCAGCTCAAGGACTAGCGGGGATGAGCAGTTCTTC; cdr3_aa: CASSSRTSGDEQFF
j_call: TRBJ1-2; v_call: TRBV19; cdr3_length: 15; d_call: TRBD1; clone_size: -; cdr3_nt: TGTGCCAGTACAAAGGGGGACAGGAATTGGAATGGCTACACCTTC; cdr3_aa: CASTKGDRNWNGYTF
j_call: TRBJ2-7; v_call: TRBV4-3; cdr3_length: 15; d_call: -; clone_size: -; cdr3_nt: TGCGCCAGCAGCCAAGTGTGGGCTACTTTTAGAGAGCAGTACTTC; cdr3_aa: CASSQVWATFREQYF
j_call: TRBJ2-5; v_call: TRBV5-6; cdr3_length: 16; d_call: TRBD1; clone_size: -; cdr3_nt: TGTGCCAGCAGCATCGCCATGGGTACAGGGGAAGAGACCCAGTACTTC; cdr3_aa: CASSIAMGTGEETQYF